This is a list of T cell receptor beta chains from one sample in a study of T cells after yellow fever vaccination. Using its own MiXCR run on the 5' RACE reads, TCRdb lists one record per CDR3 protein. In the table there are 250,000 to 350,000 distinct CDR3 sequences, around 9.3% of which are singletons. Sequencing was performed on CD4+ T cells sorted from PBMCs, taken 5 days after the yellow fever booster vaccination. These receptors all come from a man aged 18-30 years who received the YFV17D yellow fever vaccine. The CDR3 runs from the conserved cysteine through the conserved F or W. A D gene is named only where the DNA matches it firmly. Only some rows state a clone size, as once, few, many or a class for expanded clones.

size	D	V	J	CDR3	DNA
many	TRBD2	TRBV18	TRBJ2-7	CASSPITSGRTGEQYF	TGTGCCAGCTCACCGATAACTAGCGGGAGGACGGGGGAGCAGTACTTC
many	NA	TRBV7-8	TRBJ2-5	CASSLASLAETQYF	TGTGCCAGCAGCTTAGCGAGCCTAGCGGAGACCCAGTACTTC
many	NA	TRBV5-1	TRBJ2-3	CASSLEGGTSTDTQYF	TGCGCCAGCAGCTTGGAGGGGGGTACCAGCACAGATACGCAGTATTTT
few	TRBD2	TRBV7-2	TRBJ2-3	CASSLGQTSGADTQYF	TGTGCCAGCAGCCTAGGGCAGACTAGCGGGGCAGATACGCAGTATTTT
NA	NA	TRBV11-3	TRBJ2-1	CASSRGGTAYNEQFF	TGTGCCAGCAGCCGAGGCGGGACGGCCTACAATGAGCAGTTCTTC
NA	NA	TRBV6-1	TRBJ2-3	CASSESRGRDTQYF	TGTGCCAGCAGTGAAAGTCGGGGTCGGGATACGCAGTATTTT
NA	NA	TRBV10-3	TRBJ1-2	CAISGGVLGYGYTF	TGTGCCATCAGTGGAGGGGTGTTGGGCTATGGCTACACCTTC
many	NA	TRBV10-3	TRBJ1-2	CAISEGANYGYTF	TGTGCCATCAGTGAGGGGGCTAACTATGGCTACACCTTC
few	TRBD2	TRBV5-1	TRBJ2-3	CASSRAGAGADTQYF	TGCGCCAGCAGCCGGGCGGGAGCTGGGGCAGATACGCAGTATTTT
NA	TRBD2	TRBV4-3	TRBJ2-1	CASSQVLGGGSYNEQFF	TGCGCCAGCAGCCAAGTTCTCGGCGGGGGCTCCTACAATGAGCAGTTCTTC
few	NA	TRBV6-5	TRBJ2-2	CASRWNQLNTGELFF	TGTGCCAGCAGGTGGAACCAACTTAACACCGGGGAGCTGTTTTTT
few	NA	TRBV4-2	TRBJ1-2	CASSQDSRQPLDYGYTF	TGTGCCAGCAGCCAAGATAGTCGGCAGCCTTTGGACTATGGCTACACCTTC
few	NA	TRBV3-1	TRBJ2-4	CASSQLAKNIQYF	TGTGCCAGCAGCCAGCTAGCCAAAAACATTCAGTACTTC
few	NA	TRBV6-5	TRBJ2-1	CASRRAAEQFF	TGTGCCAGCAGGCGGGCAGCTGAGCAGTTCTTC
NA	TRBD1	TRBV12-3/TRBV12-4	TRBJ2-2	CASSLGSEGANTGELFF	TGTGCCAGCAGTTTAGGTTCTGAGGGGGCCAACACCGGGGAGCTGTTTTTT
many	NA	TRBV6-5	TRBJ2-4	CASRPRTAAIAKNIQYF	TGTGCCAGCAGACCCCGGACGGCAGCCATAGCCAAAAACATTCAGTACTTC
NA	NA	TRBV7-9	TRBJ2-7	CASSLKHGLNYEQYF	TGTGCCAGCAGCCTCAAGCACGGTTTGAACTACGAGCAGTACTTC
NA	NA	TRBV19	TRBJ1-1	CASRDQVNTEAFF	TGTGCCAGTAGGGACCAGGTGAACACTGAAGCTTTCTTT
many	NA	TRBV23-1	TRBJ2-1	CASSRIHPGHNYNEQFF	TGCGCCAGCAGTCGAATCCATCCGGGACACAACTACAATGAGCAGTTCTTC
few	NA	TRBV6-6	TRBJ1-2	CAVSRGTTSYGYTF	TGTGCCGTTTCAAGGGGGACGACCTCCTATGGCTACACCTTC
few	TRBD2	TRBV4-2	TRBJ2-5	CASSQSGGARETQYF	TGTGCCAGCAGCCAAAGCGGGGGGGCCCGCGAGACCCAGTACTTC
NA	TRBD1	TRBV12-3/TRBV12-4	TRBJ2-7	CASSLPRQGYEQYF	TGTGCCAGCAGTTTACCCCGACAGGGCTACGAGCAGTACTTC
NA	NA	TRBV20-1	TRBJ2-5	CSAGGQARETQYF	TGCAGTGCGGGAGGACAGGCCCGGGAGACCCAGTACTTC
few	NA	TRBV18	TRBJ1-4	CASSGTLADEKLFF	TGTGCCAGCTCCGGGACTTTGGCAGATGAAAAACTGTTTTTT
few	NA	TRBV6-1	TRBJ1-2	CASRIGTGDYGYTF	TGTGCCAGCAGAATAGGCACGGGGGACTATGGCTACACCTTC
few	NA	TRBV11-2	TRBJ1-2	CASSFGVGAWVGYTF	TGTGCCAGCAGCTTTGGGGTCGGGGCATGGGTTGGCTACACCTTC
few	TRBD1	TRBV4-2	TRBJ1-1	CASSQDRGLAEAFF	TGTGCCAGCAGCCAAGACAGGGGGCTCGCTGAAGCTTTCTTT
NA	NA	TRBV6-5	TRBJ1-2	CASMQDGYGYTF	TGTGCCAGCATGCAGGACGGCTATGGCTACACCTTC